This T cell receptor beta chain emerged from a study of post-analysis software for immune sequencing data. General observations from the study: In patients, TRBV5-6, TRBV5-1 and TRBV20-1 belonged to five or six TRBV segments found more frequently than in controls. The study found significantly lower normalized Chao1 diversity in multiple sclerosis patients than in controls.

Presence of unique molecular identifiers characterized the TCR beta cDNA libraries. TCRdb used MiXCR to reprocess the PCR reads, holding one entry per CDR3 protein. Of hundreds of thousands of distinct CDR3 sequences in the sample, approximately 57% are singletons; the top ten hold about 4.8%. In germline, CDR1 is SGHTA, CDR2 FQGNSA. Trimming left V 5 bases short and J 6 bases short, with 14 bases between. The CDR3 covers 13 residues. With regard to this clonotype: Its antigen is currently unknown.

Sequenced: blood. The receptor was isolated from a girl aged 10 to 17 with multiple sclerosis. The chain couples TRBV7-2 to TRBJ2-7; D uncertain. The CDR3 reads CASSPRTLLEQYF. CDR3 in DNA: TGTGCCAGCAGCCCCCGGACCCTCCTCGAGCAGTACTTC.